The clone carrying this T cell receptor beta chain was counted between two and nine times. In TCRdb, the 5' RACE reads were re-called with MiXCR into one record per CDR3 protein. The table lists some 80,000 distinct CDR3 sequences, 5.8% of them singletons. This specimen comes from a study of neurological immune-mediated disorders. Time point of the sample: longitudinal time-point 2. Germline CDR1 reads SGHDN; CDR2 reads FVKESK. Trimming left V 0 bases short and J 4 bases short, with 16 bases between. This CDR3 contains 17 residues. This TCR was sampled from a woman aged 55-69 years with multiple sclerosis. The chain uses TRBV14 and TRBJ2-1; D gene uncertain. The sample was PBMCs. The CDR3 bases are TGTGCCAGCAGCCAAGAATCGGGTAGTATGAGGTACAATGAGCAGTTCTTC. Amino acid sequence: CASSQESGSMRYNEQFF.